The 30 T cell receptor beta chains below come from one sample, sequenced in a study of T cell repertoires in ileal Crohn's disease. This table comes from immunoSEQ multiplex PCR, and its TCRdb copy is limited to in-frame clones, with some not included. Of fewer than 20,000 clones in the sample, under 80% were seen once. Specimen: ileal tissue. The receptors originated from an adult with Crohn's disease.

This clone has a handful of counts. This rearrangement joins TRBV5-4 to TRBJ2-1; TRBD1 is a possible D gene (7 bases). Germline lookup yields CDR1 SGHNT and CDR2 YYREEE (reference sequence). Trimming stripped 0 bases from V and 3 bases from J, with 10 bases between. CDR3 length: 15 residues. The CDR3 sequence: CASSLDRGLYNEQFF. The CDR3 DNA is TGTGCCAGCAGCTTGGACAGGGGACTCTACAATGAGCAGTTCTTC.

The rearrangement uses TRBV6-4 and TRBJ2-5; a possible D gene is TRBD2 (5 bases). V shed 4 bases and J shed 2 bases, with 14 bases lying between them. Germline CDR1 and CDR2: MRHNA and SNTAGT. The CDR3 consists of 15 residues. The CDR3 region is CASSVGLAGQETQYF. The CDR3 DNA sequence: TGTGCCAGCAGTGTTGGCCTAGCAGGACAAGAGACCCAGTACTTC.

The rearrangement joins TRBV4-1 to TRBJ2-2; 11 bases are a match to TRBD2. This CDR3 is 16 amino acids long. Per the germline V gene, CDR1 is MGHRA and CDR2 is YSYEKL. V lost 0 bases and J lost 9; bases outside the gene matches: 6. CDR3 nucleotide sequence: TGCGCCAGCAGCCAAGACACTAGCGGGAGTCGGCGGGAGCTGTTTTTT. Protein product: CASSQDTSGSRRELFF.

The V call is TRBV11-3, the J call TRBJ1-6; TRBD1 matches 8 bases. Germline V lookup: CDR1 SGHNT, CDR2 YENEEA. CDR3 length equals 16 residues. The junction had 3 bases not matched to a gene; V was cut back by 5 bases and J by 0 bases. The CDR3 here is CASSTGQGSYNSPLHF. For the CDR3, the DNA is TGTGCCAGCAGCACCGGACAGGGCTCCTATAATTCACCCCTCCACTTT.

The chain is built from TRBV28 and TRBJ1-4; TRBD1 might be the D (5 bases). The CDR3 runs 13 residues. Germline assignment: CDR1 MDHEN and CDR2 SYDVKM. The germline V and J ends were trimmed by 10 bases and 7 bases, with 16 bases remaining between them. CDR3 nucleotides: TGTGCCATCAATCGCGGGGGGAGTGAAAAACTGTTTTTT. Its protein is CAINRGGSEKLFF.

This clone has more than one count but fewer than ten. The gene calls are TRBV18 and TRBJ2-7; D perhaps matches TRBD2 (8 bases). The CDR3 loop spans 20 amino acids. V lost 6 bases and J 0 bases, leaving 30 bases between the germline ends. The germline V gene encodes CDR1 KGHSH and CDR2 LQKENI. CDR3 region: CASSTDRASAGGDFSYEQYF. The DNA for the CDR3 is TGTGCCAGCTCTACTGACAGGGCTAGCGCGGGAGGCGACTTCTCCTACGAGCAGTACTTC.

The rearrangement joins TRBV5-5 to TRBJ2-7; 7 bases agree with TRBD2. The CDR3 has 15 amino acids. In germline, CDR1 is SGHKS, CDR2 YYEKEE (reference sequence). J lost 2 bases, V lost 0 bases, and 5 bases had no gene match. CDR3 DNA sequence: TGTGCCAGCAGCTTGGCCGGGACTAACGCCTACGAGCAGTACTTC. As protein: CASSLAGTNAYEQYF.

V usage is TRBV23-1 and J usage is TRBJ1-6, with TRBD1 matching over 9 bases. TRBV23-1 is designated an ORF whose function remains uncertain. The CDR3 runs 20 residues. The J segment lost 0 bases and the V segment lost 0 bases, leaving 9 bases of the junction unmatched. The CDR3 loop reads CASSQSRGDRASSYNSPLHF. Here the CDR3 DNA reads TGCGCCAGCAGTCAATCACGCGGGGACAGGGCTAGCTCCTATAATTCACCCCTCCACTTT.

This clone was picked up a small number of times. This rearrangement joins TRBV30 to TRBJ1-2, with 7 bases matching TRBD1. Germline V gene sequence: CDR1 GTSNPN, CDR2 SVGIG (reference sequence). V was pared by 5 bases and J by 4 bases, with 7 bases of the junction left unmatched. The CDR3 has 13 amino acids. Written as DNA, the CDR3 is TGTGCCTGGGACAGGGAGTCTCCCTATGGCTACACCTTC. Its translation: CAWDRESPYGYTF.

The chain employs TRBV11-3 and TRBJ1-1; perhaps TRBD1 as D (5 bases). V shed 5 bases and J shed 6 bases, with 13 bases lying between them. This CDR3 is 13 amino acids long. The germline CDR1 and CDR2 sequences are SGHNT and YENEEA. The CDR3 spells CASSQQQESEAFF. DNA for the CDR3: TGTGCCAGCAGCCAACAACAGGAATCTGAAGCTTTCTTT.

This chain links TRBV6-1 with TRBJ2-1, with D tentatively TRBD1 (5 bases). The CDR3 has 13 amino acids. Germline CDR1 and CDR2: MNHNS and SASEGT. V lost 4 bases and J 6 bases, leaving 10 bases between the germline ends. The CDR3 sequence: CASSAGRANEQFF. The DNA for the CDR3 is TGTGCCAGCAGTGCCGGCAGGGCCAATGAGCAGTTCTTC.

This clone was observed a few times. This chain joins TRBV11-3 and TRBJ2-5; D gene unclear. Germline values: CDR1 SGHNT, CDR2 YENEEA. V lost 6 bases and J lost 2, with 4 bases in between. CDR3 length: 11 residues. As DNA, the CDR3 is TGTGCCAGCAGGGCACAAGAGACCCAGTACTTC. Its translation: CASRAQETQYF.

This clone was observed a handful of times. J is TRBJ2-2 and V is TRBV18; the match to TRBD1 covers 7 bases. The trim removed 1 base at V and 5 bases at J, leaving 7 bases unmatched. The CDR3 has 16 residues. Germline-derived CDR1 and CDR2 are KGHSH and LQKENI. DNA for the CDR3: TGTGCCAGCTCACCACTAAGACAGGGAGCTACCGGGGAGCTGTTTTTT. Translating it yields CASSPLRQGATGELFF.

The chain is built from TRBV7-8 and TRBJ2-2; D gene uncertain. Germline-derived CDR1 and CDR2 are SGHVS and FQNEAQ. Trimming took off 5 bases at V and 3 bases at J, with 4 bases between the two ends. This CDR3 spans 12 amino acids. CDR3 coding DNA: TGTGCCAGCAGCCAGTACACCGGGGAGCTGTTTTTT. Its translation: CASSQYTGELFF.

The chain uses TRBV19 and TRBJ1-5, with 9 bases identical to TRBD1. Trimming cost V 4 bases and J 5 bases; bases outside gene matches: 0. The CDR3 sequence is 13 residues long. The V gene's germline CDR1 is LNHDA and CDR2 SQIVND (reference sequence). The CDR3 DNA sequence: TGTGCCAGTAGTAGGGACAGGGATCAGCCCCAGCATTTT. The encoded protein is CASSRDRDQPQHF. Supplemented by reference TRBV19 and TRBJ1-5, the full variable domain reads DGGITQSPKYLFRKEGQNVTLSCEQNLNHDAMYWYRQDPGQGLRLIYYSQIVNDFQKGDIAEGYSVSREKKESFPLTVTSAQKNPTAFYLCASSRDRDQPQHFGDGTRLSIL.

The chain links TRBV7-2 to TRBJ2-7, with TRBD2 identical over 11 bases. The J segment lost 3 bases and the V segment lost 6 bases, leaving 7 bases of the junction unmatched. The CDR3 totals 15 residues. In germline, CDR1 is SGHTA, CDR2 FQGNSA. The chain's CDR3 is CASRARLAGGYEQYF. The CDR3 DNA is TGTGCCAGCAGGGCTAGGCTAGCGGGGGGCTACGAGCAGTACTTC.

Comments on this clone: Other DNA sequences from this sample encode an identical CDR3 as well. The rearrangement links TRBV9 to TRBJ1-6; D is undetermined. V lost 3 bases to trimming and J lost 13 bases, with 14 bases between them. Looked up from germline, CDR1 is SGDLS and CDR2 is YYNGEE. The CDR3 extends over 13 amino acids. CDR3 DNA: TGTGCCAGCAGCGCCGGACTGATCCCCCCCCTCCACTTT. It yields the protein CASSAGLIPPLHF. Looking up the rest from reference TRBV9 and TRBJ1-6 gives the full variable domain: DSGVTQTPKHLITATGQRVTLRCSPRSGDLSVYWYQQSLDQGLQFLIQYYNGEERAKGNILERFSAQQFPDLHSELNLSSLELGDSALYFCASSAGLIPPLHFGNGTRLTVT.

V and J are TRBV7-2 and TRBJ2-5; D is unresolved. There are 13 residues in the CDR3. V shed 5 bases and J shed 1 base, with 8 bases lying between them. Per germline, CDR1 SGHTA and CDR2 FQGNSA. The CDR3 loop is CASSRQVQETQYF. CDR3 nucleotide sequence: TGTGCCAGCAGCAGGCAGGTCCAAGAGACCCAGTACTTC.

This chain connects TRBV6-5 to TRBJ2-2; 8 bases match TRBD1. The germline V gene encodes CDR1 MNHEY and CDR2 SVGAGI. Trimming cost V 6 bases and J 0 bases; bases outside gene matches: 3. CDR3 length: 15 amino acids. CDR3 bases: TGTGCCAGCAGACAGGACAGGGCGAACACCGGGGAGCTGTTTTTT. Residues: CASRQDRANTGELFF.

V gene TRBV6-5 combines with J gene TRBJ1-1; perhaps TRBD1 as D (6 bases). The V gene's germline CDR1 is MNHEY and CDR2 SVGAGI. Trimming shortened V by 2 bases and J by 10 bases, and 14 bases separated the two germline ends. The CDR3 loop spans 13 amino acids. The CDR3 loop reads CASSYGTGRGAFF. Here the CDR3 DNA reads TGTGCCAGCAGTTACGGAACAGGGAGAGGAGCTTTCTTT.

The gene calls are TRBV2 and TRBJ1-2; TRBD1 matches at 7 bases. The CDR3 covers 17 residues. From germline, CDR1 is SNHLY and CDR2 FYNNEI. The trim removed 5 bases at V and 2 bases at J, leaving 14 bases unmatched. CDR3 region: CASSTDVVGQVNYGYTF. For the CDR3, the DNA is TGTGCCAGCAGTACAGACGTAGTTGGACAGGTGAACTATGGCTACACCTTC.

This clone has only a few counts. The chain couples TRBV5-4 to TRBJ1-4; D is perhaps TRBD1 (5 bases). CDR3 length: 15 residues. Trimming removed 3 bases from V and 3 bases from J, with 12 bases in between. Germline lookup yields CDR1 SGHNT and CDR2 YYREEE (reference sequence). CDR3 protein: CASSSDSLANEKLFF. The DNA of the CDR3 is TGTGCCAGCAGCTCCGACAGCTTGGCTAATGAAAAACTGTTTTTT.

The V gene is TRBV14, the J gene TRBJ2-7; D call uncertain. Trimming shortened V by 1 base and J by 3 bases, and 10 bases separated the two germline ends. The CDR3 has 14 amino acids. The germline V gene has CDR1 SGHDN and CDR2 FVKESK. The CDR3: CASSQVHKIYEQYF. The CDR3 DNA follows: TGTGCCAGCAGCCAAGTCCACAAAATCTACGAGCAGTACTTC.

The chain joins TRBV4-1 to TRBJ1-1; 9 nucleotides match TRBD1. CDR3 length equals 16 residues. V lost 3 bases and J lost 1; bases outside the gene matches: 6. Looked up from germline, CDR1 is MGHRA and CDR2 is YSYEKL. In DNA form, the CDR3 reads TGCGCCAGCAGCCATGCACAGGGGGCCGGGAACACTGAAGCTTTCTTT. Residues: CASSHAQGAGNTEAFF.

The genes are TRBV28 and TRBJ1-5; D is unresolved. The CDR3 spans 14 residues. CDR1 MDHEN and CDR2 SYDVKM come from the germline V gene. Between the trimmed V and J ends, which lost 3 bases and 1 base, there was a span of 7 bases. CDR3 sequence: CASSLIESNQPQHF. As DNA, the CDR3 is TGTGCCAGCAGTTTGATCGAGAGCAATCAGCCCCAGCATTTT. Combining the CDR3 with reference TRBV28 and TRBJ1-5 gives the whole variable domain DVKVTQSSRYLVKRTGEKVFLECVQDMDHENMFWYRQDPGLGLRLIYFSYDVKMKEKGDIPEGYSVSREKKERFSLILESASTNQTSMYLCASSLIESNQPQHFGDGTRLSIL.

This chain links TRBV4-1 with TRBJ2-1; 14 nucleotides align to TRBD2. Germline-derived CDR1 and CDR2 are MGHRA and YSYEKL. Trimming cost V 4 bases and J 9 bases; bases outside gene matches: 14. This CDR3 has 18 residues. The CDR3 region is CASSRARLAGGPRGEQFF. The DNA for the CDR3 is TGCGCCAGCAGCCGCGCGAGACTAGCGGGAGGGCCGAGGGGTGAGCAGTTCTTC.

This clone was counted between two and nine times. The chain uses TRBV29-1 and TRBJ1-1; 11 nucleotides agree with TRBD1. The CDR3 covers 16 residues. V lost 4 bases to trimming and J lost 4 bases; unmatched junction nucleotides: 11. Germline CDR1 and CDR2: SQVTM and ANQGSEA. CDR3 bases: TGCAGCGTTGGTCGGACAGGGGGCACACGGAGCACTGAAGCTTTCTTT. Residues: CSVGRTGGTRSTEAFF.

The chain employs TRBV4-1 and TRBJ2-6; D is ambiguous. Trimming left V 4 bases short and J 0 bases short, with 13 bases between. CDR3 length: 17 residues. Per germline, CDR1 MGHRA and CDR2 YSYEKL. CDR3: CASSPTPGLSGANVLTF. The CDR3 bases are TGCGCCAGCAGCCCGACCCCAGGCCTCTCTGGGGCCAACGTCCTGACTTTC.

This chain links TRBV7-8 with TRBJ1-1; D uncertain. Germline V lookup: CDR1 SGHVS, CDR2 FQNEAQ. This CDR3 comprises 14 residues. V was clipped by 3 bases and J by 3 bases, with 11 bases between them. The CDR3 spells CASSFVVQDTEAFF. DNA for the CDR3: TGTGCCAGCAGCTTCGTGGTCCAGGACACTGAAGCTTTCTTT.

Written as DNA, the CDR3 is TGTGCCATCAGCGAAGCGGCGAACTATGGCTACACCTTC. Its protein product is CAISEAANYGYTF. This chain uses TRBV10-3 with TRBJ1-2; D not certain. Germline CDR1 ENHRY, CDR2 SYGVKD. Trimming shortened V by 6 bases and J by 2 bases, and 10 bases separated the two germline ends. CDR3 size: 13 residues.